These T cell receptor beta chains were read from a single sample in a study of regulatory T cells in long-lasting Graves disease. One entry per CDR3 protein, called by TCRdb with MiXCR from the multiplex PCR reads. The table lists about 290,000 distinct CDR3 sequences, 20% to 25% of them singletons. The sample here was peripheral blood mononuclear cells (PBMCs), taken when the disease was refractory, from a patient treated with antithyroid drugs. Receptor source: a female donor with Graves disease. The conserved cysteine and the conserved F or W are not part of the CDR3 here.

len: 19; j_gene: TRBJ2-5; v_gene: TRBV6-5; CDR3aa: ASSYPDRGAGEEEYQETQY
len: 12; j_gene: TRBJ1-3; v_gene: TRBV3-1; CDR3aa: ASSQQGVGNTIY
len: 11; j_gene: TRBJ2-7; v_gene: TRBV30; CDR3aa: AWTRENSYEQY
len: 13; j_gene: TRBJ2-1; v_gene: TRBV29-1; CDR3aa: SVGTGTGVFNEQF
len: 12; j_gene: TRBJ2-5; v_gene: TRBV6-5; CDR3aa: ASSYGGLQETQY
len: 11; j_gene: TRBJ2-7; v_gene: TRBV18; CDR3aa: ASSPREGYEQY
len: 14; j_gene: TRBJ2-5; v_gene: TRBV7-2; CDR3aa: ASSIGTSGNQETQY
len: 11; j_gene: TRBJ2-7; v_gene: TRBV6-9; CDR3aa: ASSFRPSYEQY
len: 12; j_gene: TRBJ2-7; v_gene: TRBV6-1; CDR3aa: ASRNLGQGHEQY
len: 14; j_gene: TRBJ2-7; v_gene: TRBV6-2/TRBV6-3; CDR3aa: ASSCELGQGSYEQY
len: 11; j_gene: TRBJ2-7; v_gene: TRBV10-3; CDR3aa: AINSDRGHEQY
len: 17; j_gene: TRBJ2-6; v_gene: TRBV27; CDR3aa: ASSPRRLAGGAGANVLT
len: 14; j_gene: TRBJ2-1; v_gene: TRBV6-9; CDR3aa: ASSYEGLAGEGEQF
len: 10; j_gene: TRBJ1-2; v_gene: TRBV19; CDR3aa: ASSIPYYGYT
len: 12; j_gene: TRBJ2-7; v_gene: TRBV27; CDR3aa: ASSLAFSSVEQY
len: 13; j_gene: TRBJ2-7; v_gene: TRBV18; CDR3aa: ASSPPSQTSYEQY
len: 12; j_gene: TRBJ2-7; v_gene: TRBV6-2/TRBV6-3; CDR3aa: ASSYLGGTYEQY
len: 11; j_gene: TRBJ1-1; v_gene: TRBV30; CDR3aa: AWSAGHSTEAF